The clone carrying this T cell receptor (beta chain) was seen many times. Antigen unknown. The entry originates in a study of T cell repertoires in cytomegalovirus infection. Study-wide context: Public TCR beta signatures were indicative of both CMV infection and a matching HLA type. Points from the study as a whole: HLA-C-restricted CMV clonotypes gave the most frequent clonotype in two of eight donors. Cumulative public TCR beta family frequency identified carriers of CMV plus the relevant HLA.

TCRdb re-called the reads with MiXCR, one entry per CDR3 protein. In the table there are about 530,000 distinct CDR3 sequences, around 27% of which are singletons. Germline assignment: CDR1 SGHTA and CDR2 FQGNSA. This CDR3 is 18 amino acids long. V lost 5 bases to trimming and J lost 4 bases; unmatched junction nucleotides: 10. Input material: PBMCs. This chain uses TRBV7-2 with TRBJ2-5; the match to TRBD2 covers 16 bases. The receptor was derived from a human donor in good health (CMV status not recorded). Some clones in this sample may be carry-over from other donors' samples. CDR3 in amino acids: CASSTGLAGGPGAETQYF. CDR3 in DNA: TGTGCCAGCAGCACGGGACTAGCGGGAGGGCCAGGGGCAGAGACCCAGTACTTC.